This T cell receptor (beta chain) was identified during a study of T cell responses to AZD1222 COVID-19 vaccine. With regard to this clone: What it binds is not known.

The study, taken as a whole, reports: Close to half of all spike-specific TCRs reportedly target regions of the variants that are unmutated. In a largely white British group with more females than males, clonal diversity was possibly underestimated.

Here immunoSEQ multiplex PCR was the method, and the copy in TCRdb shows in-frame clones only, minus some. The table has approximately 170,000 clones, over 85% seen once; the top ten hold around 4%. This CDR3 comprises 11 residues. Trimming cost V 4 bases and J 8 bases, with 9 bases left between them. The germline CDR1 and CDR2 sequences are DFQATT and SNEGSKA (reference sequence). The sequence came from an adult in good health. The sample here was peripheral blood, taken on day 0 of AZD1222 vaccination. The chain carries TRBV20-1 and TRBJ1-3, with D hard to call. CDR3 nucleotide sequence: TGCAGTGCTAATTGGGTTGACACCATATATTTT. This encodes CSANWVDTIYF.